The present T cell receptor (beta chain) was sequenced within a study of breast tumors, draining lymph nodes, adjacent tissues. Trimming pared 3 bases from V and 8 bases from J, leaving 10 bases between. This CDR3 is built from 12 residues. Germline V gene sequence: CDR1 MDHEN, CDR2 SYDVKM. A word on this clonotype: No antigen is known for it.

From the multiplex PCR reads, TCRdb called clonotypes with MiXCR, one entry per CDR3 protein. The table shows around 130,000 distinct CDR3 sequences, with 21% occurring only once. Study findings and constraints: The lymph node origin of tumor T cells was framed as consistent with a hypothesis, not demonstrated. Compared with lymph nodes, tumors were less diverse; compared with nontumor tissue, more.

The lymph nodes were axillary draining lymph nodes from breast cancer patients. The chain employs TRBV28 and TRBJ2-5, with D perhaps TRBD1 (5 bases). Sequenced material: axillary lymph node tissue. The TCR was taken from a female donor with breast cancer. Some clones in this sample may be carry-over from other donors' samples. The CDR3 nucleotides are TGTGCCAGCAGTTTGGGGCAGGGAACCCAGTACTTC. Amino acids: CASSLGQGTQYF.